Following are 4 T cell receptor beta chains from one sample sequenced in a study of T cell responses to AZD1222 COVID-19 vaccine. Using immunoSEQ multiplex PCR, the repertoire was profiled, and TCRdb retains in-frame clones only, with some absent. The sample includes around 130,000 clones, about 85% of them seen just once. The sequences come from peripheral blood, collected on day 0 of AZD1222 vaccination. These receptors were obtained from an adult in good health.

V gene TRBV27 combines with J gene TRBJ2-1, with TRBD2 matching 8 bases. V shed 9 bases, J shed 6 bases, and the junction held 7 bases outside the gene matches. This CDR3 contains 13 residues. Germline lookup yields CDR1 MNHEY and CDR2 SMNVEV (reference sequence). CDR3 residues: CARGREGCNEQFF. The CDR3 nucleotides are TGTGCCAGGGGACGGGAGGGTTGCAATGAGCAGTTCTTC.

This chain joins TRBV7-6 and TRBJ2-5, with a possible D match to TRBD2 (6 bases). V gave up 3 bases and J gave up 2 bases, with 13 bases separating them. This CDR3 is built from 15 residues. Germline V gene data show CDR1 as SGHVS and CDR2 as FNYEAQ. CDR3 bases: TGTGCCAGCAGCTTTAGTCGGGAGATGCAAGAGACCCAGTACTTC. This codes for CASSFSREMQETQYF.

In its sample, this clone was seen a few times. This specimen includes other DNA sequences encoding the same CDR3. This chain links TRBV19 with TRBJ1-1; the D is unclear. This CDR3 is built from 12 residues. Germline V gene lookup returns CDR1 LNHDA and CDR2 SQIVND (reference sequence). Trimming removed 5 bases from V and 3 bases from J, with 7 bases in between. For the CDR3, the DNA is TGTGCCAGTAGTCTTCTATACACTGAAGCTTTCTTT. It is translated as CASSLLYTEAFF. The full variable domain, completed using reference TRBV19 and TRBJ1-1, is DGGITQSPKYLFRKEGQNVTLSCEQNLNHDAMYWYRQDPGQGLRLIYYSQIVNDFQKGDIAEGYSVSREKKESFPLTVTSAQKNPTAFYLCASSLLYTEAFFGQGTRLTVV.

This clone was counted once. The chain joins TRBV28 to TRBJ1-2; tentatively, D is TRBD1 (5 bases). CDR3 length: 14 amino acids. V gave up 8 bases and J gave up 2 bases, with 15 bases separating them. The germline gives CDR1 MDHEN, CDR2 SYDVKM. The CDR3 sequence is CASSPAGRNYGYTF. The CDR3, as DNA: TGTGCCAGCTCTCCAGCAGGGAGAAACTATGGCTACACCTTC.